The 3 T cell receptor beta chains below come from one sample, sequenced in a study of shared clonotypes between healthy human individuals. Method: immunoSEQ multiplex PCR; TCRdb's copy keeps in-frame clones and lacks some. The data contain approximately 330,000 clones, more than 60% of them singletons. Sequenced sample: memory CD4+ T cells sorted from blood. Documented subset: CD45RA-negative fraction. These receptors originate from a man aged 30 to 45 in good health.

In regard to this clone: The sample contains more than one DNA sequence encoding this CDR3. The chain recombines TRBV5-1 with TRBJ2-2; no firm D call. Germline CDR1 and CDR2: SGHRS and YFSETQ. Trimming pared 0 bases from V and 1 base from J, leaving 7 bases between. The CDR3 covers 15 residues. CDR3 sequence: CASSLEVGNTGELFF. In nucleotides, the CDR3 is TGCGCCAGCAGCTTGGAGGTGGGGAACACCGGGGAGCTGTTTTTT.

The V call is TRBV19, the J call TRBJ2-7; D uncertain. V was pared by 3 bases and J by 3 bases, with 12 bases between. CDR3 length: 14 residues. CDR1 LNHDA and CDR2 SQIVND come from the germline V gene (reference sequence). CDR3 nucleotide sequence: TGTGCCAGTAGTATTCGGCAGAGTAGCTACGAGCAGTACTTC. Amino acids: CASSIRQSSYEQYF.

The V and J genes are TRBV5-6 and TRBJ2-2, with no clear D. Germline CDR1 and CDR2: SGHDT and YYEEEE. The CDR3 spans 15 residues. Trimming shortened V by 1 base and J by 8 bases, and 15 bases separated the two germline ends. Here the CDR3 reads CASSLFSGVEGELFF. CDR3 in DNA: TGTGCCAGCAGCTTGTTTTCCGGTGTCGAGGGGGAGCTGTTTTTT.